The source of this T cell receptor (beta chain) is a study of blood T cells in healthy people across ages. Then a second PCR, running roughly 7 to 11 cycles, was carried out with a sample-barcoded 5' primer and a J-beta primer mix. TCRdb reprocessed the 5' RACE reads with MiXCR, giving one entry per CDR3 protein. The data contain approximately 800,000 distinct CDR3 sequences, around 25% of them singletons. This clonotype was found once. A further study also used this sample, focusing on T cells of mothers and their children.

Material for sequencing was blood. The clonotype comes from a boy aged 10-17 years in good health.

CDR3 DNA sequence: TGTGCCAGCAGCGCAACCGGGACAGGGAGTGGCTACACCTTC. Translation: CASSATGTGSGYTF. J is TRBJ1-2 and V is TRBV3-1; the match to TRBD1 covers 9 bases. V trimming: 5 bases; J trimming: 7 bases; junction bases outside the gene matches: 8. CDR3 length equals 14 residues. Germline V lookup: CDR1 LGHDT, CDR2 YNNKEL (reference sequence).